This TCR beta chain was found in a study of CD8+ T cells in alopecia areata. Deletions cut 2 bases from V and 4 bases from J, with 8 bases between. The CDR3 loop spans 13 amino acids. Germline V gene lookup returns CDR1 MNHNY and CDR2 SVGAGI (reference sequence). This clone was observed a few times. Sequencing relied on a cDNA template that was reverse transcribed from extracted RNA. The method was immunoSEQ multiplex PCR; TCRdb's version includes in-frame clones alone and lacks a portion of them. This sample has about 7,900 clones, with roughly 55% found just once. Collection of lesional scalp punch biopsies and peripheral blood was performed in alopecia areata patients.

The V call is TRBV6-6, the J call TRBJ1-2, with D perhaps TRBD1 (6 bases). The sample consisted of skin, taken at week 0. The sequence was obtained from a human donor with alopecia areata. CDR3 amino acids: CASSYQTGYGYTF. The CDR3 DNA reads as TGTGCCAGCAGTTACCAGACAGGCTATGGCTACACCTTC.